The rows below give T cell receptor beta chains drawn from one sample of a study of cytomegalovirus exposure and HLA in healthy donors. TCRdb's copy holds only in-frame clones and misses some; the assay was immunoSEQ multiplex PCR. The data hold around 150,000 clones, with about 70% observed a single time. What was sequenced was PBMCs. The receptor set was obtained from a woman aged 18-35 years in good health and CMV-seropositive. The CDR3 runs from the conserved cysteine through the conserved F or W. The D gene is left open where the match is weak. The listing skips clone size in some rows; elsewhere it reads once, few, many or a size class.

d_call: TRBD2
clone_size: .
j_call: TRBJ2-7
v_call: TRBV7-2
cdr3_aa: CASSWGASGSASYEQYF
cdr3_nt: TGTGCCAGCAGCTGGGGGGCTAGCGGGAGTGCCTCCTACGAGCAGTACTTC

d_call: .
clone_size: few
j_call: TRBJ1-1
v_call: TRBV19
cdr3_aa: CASNDESEAFF
cdr3_nt: TGTGCCAGTAACGATGAGTCTGAAGCTTTCTTT

d_call: .
clone_size: .
j_call: TRBJ1-2
v_call: TRBV4-3
cdr3_aa: CASSQDLGGYGYTF
cdr3_nt: TGCGCCAGCAGCCAAGATCTGGGGGGCTATGGCTACACCTTC

d_call: .
clone_size: .
j_call: TRBJ1-3
v_call: TRBV29-1
cdr3_aa: CSVEQYSGNTIYF
cdr3_nt: TGCAGCGTTGAACAGTATTCTGGAAACACCATATATTTT

d_call: TRBD2
clone_size: few
j_call: TRBJ2-1
v_call: TRBV5-1
cdr3_aa: CASSSQLAGTFNEQFF
cdr3_nt: TGCGCCAGCAGCTCCCAACTAGCGGGGACTTTCAATGAGCAGTTCTTC

d_call: TRBD2
clone_size: few
j_call: TRBJ2-1
v_call: TRBV15
cdr3_aa: CATSRDGTSGWLEQFF
cdr3_nt: TGTGCCACCAGCAGAGATGGGACTAGCGGGTGGCTGGAGCAGTTCTTC

d_call: .
clone_size: few
j_call: TRBJ2-5
v_call: TRBV5-3
cdr3_aa: CARSKTGRYQETQYF
cdr3_nt: TGTGCCAGAAGCAAGACAGGCAGGTACCAAGAGACCCAGTACTTC

d_call: TRBD1
clone_size: .
j_call: TRBJ1-3
v_call: TRBV2
cdr3_aa: CASSWGTGEFVGNTIYF
cdr3_nt: TGTGCCAGCAGCTGGGGCACAGGGGAATTTGTTGGAAACACCATATATTTT

d_call: TRBD1
clone_size: .
j_call: TRBJ1-2
v_call: TRBV5-4
cdr3_aa: CASSSGPQGARF
cdr3_nt: TGTGCCAGCAGCTCAGGACCCCAGGGGGCCCGCTTC

d_call: TRBD1
clone_size: once
j_call: TRBJ1-1
v_call: TRBV7-3
cdr3_aa: CASSLLGQTNTEAFF
cdr3_nt: TGTGCCAGCAGCTTACTGGGACAGACCAACACTGAAGCTTTCTTT

d_call: TRBD1
clone_size: .
j_call: TRBJ2-6
v_call: TRBV6-5
cdr3_aa: CASSSQGGANVLTF
cdr3_nt: TGTGCCAGCAGCTCACAGGGGGGAGCCAACGTCCTGACTTTC

d_call: .
clone_size: .
j_call: TRBJ2-7
v_call: TRBV6-5
cdr3_aa: CASSKTGEESYEQYF
cdr3_nt: TGTGCCAGCAGCAAGACAGGAGAGGAATCCTACGAGCAGTACTTC

d_call: .
clone_size: few
j_call: TRBJ2-7
v_call: TRBV10-3
cdr3_aa: CAISADSFGGREQYF
cdr3_nt: TGTGCCATCAGCGCGGACTCGTTTGGGGGCCGCGAGCAGTACTTC

d_call: .
clone_size: .
j_call: TRBJ2-1
v_call: TRBV7-9
cdr3_aa: CASSLKGLNEQFF
cdr3_nt: TGTGCCAGCAGCTTAAAGGGGTTGAATGAGCAGTTCTTC

d_call: .
clone_size: .
j_call: TRBJ1-1
v_call: TRBV7-3
cdr3_aa: CASSSQAPNTEAFF
cdr3_nt: TGTGCCAGCAGCTCACAGGCTCCGAACACTGAAGCTTTCTTT

d_call: .
clone_size: .
j_call: TRBJ2-5
v_call: TRBV9
cdr3_aa: CASGGGLGSETQYF
cdr3_nt: TGTGCCAGTGGGGGGGGCTTGGGTTCAGAGACCCAGTACTTC

d_call: .
clone_size: .
j_call: TRBJ2-7
v_call: TRBV29-1
cdr3_aa: CSVGQNHLSYEQYF
cdr3_nt: TGCAGCGTAGGACAGAACCACCTCTCCTACGAGCAGTACTTC

d_call: .
clone_size: .
j_call: TRBJ1-1
v_call: TRBV30
cdr3_aa: CAWTDSSMNTEAFF
cdr3_nt: TGTGCCTGGACCGACAGTAGCATGAACACTGAAGCTTTCTTT

d_call: .
clone_size: .
j_call: TRBJ2-7
v_call: TRBV6-5
cdr3_aa: CASSYSRQTLSYEQYF
cdr3_nt: TGTGCCAGCAGTTACTCGAGACAAACCCTCTCCTACGAGCAGTACTTC

d_call: .
clone_size: .
j_call: TRBJ1-1
v_call: TRBV2
cdr3_aa: CANREAGTEAFF
cdr3_nt: TGTGCCAACAGGGAGGCCGGCACTGAAGCTTTCTTT

d_call: TRBD1
clone_size: .
j_call: TRBJ2-3
v_call: TRBV5-5
cdr3_aa: CASSSGTGGFLDTQYF
cdr3_nt: TGTGCCAGCAGCTCCGGGACAGGGGGCTTTTTAGATACGCAGTATTTT

d_call: .
clone_size: once
j_call: TRBJ1-1
v_call: TRBV28
cdr3_aa: CASMGRVNTEAFF
cdr3_nt: TGTGCCAGCATGGGCAGGGTGAACACTGAAGCTTTCTTT

d_call: TRBD1
clone_size: .
j_call: TRBJ1-2
v_call: TRBV11-2
cdr3_aa: CASSWSGTGNYGYTF
cdr3_nt: TGTGCCAGCAGCTGGTCCGGGACAGGGAACTATGGCTACACCTTC

d_call: .
clone_size: .
j_call: TRBJ1-1
v_call: TRBV7-3
cdr3_aa: CASSLTGLRTNTEAFF
cdr3_nt: TGTGCCAGCAGCTTAACGGGACTAAGAACGAACACTGAAGCTTTCTTT

d_call: .
clone_size: once
j_call: TRBJ1-3
v_call: TRBV6-1
cdr3_aa: CASSEQGRIRNTIYF
cdr3_nt: TGTGCCAGCAGTGAGCAGGGGCGCATAAGAAACACCATATATTTT

d_call: TRBD1
clone_size: few
j_call: TRBJ2-5
v_call: TRBV15
cdr3_aa: CATSRGTGLSETQYF
cdr3_nt: TGTGCCACCAGCCGGGGGACAGGTTTGTCGGAGACCCAGTACTTC

d_call: TRBD1
clone_size: .
j_call: TRBJ1-2
v_call: TRBV5-6
cdr3_aa: CASSRDSGTGFYGYTF
cdr3_nt: TGTGCCAGCAGCCGAGACTCCGGGACAGGCTTCTATGGCTACACCTTC

d_call: .
clone_size: .
j_call: TRBJ1-2
v_call: TRBV7-9
cdr3_aa: CASSFTDLQANYGYTF
cdr3_nt: TGTGCCAGCAGCTTCACAGATCTTCAAGCTAACTATGGCTACACCTTC

d_call: TRBD1
clone_size: once
j_call: TRBJ1-4
v_call: TRBV7-9
cdr3_aa: CASSETGGAYEKLFF
cdr3_nt: TGTGCCAGCAGCGAGACAGGGGGCGCCTATGAAAAACTGTTTTTT

d_call: TRBD1
clone_size: .
j_call: TRBJ2-2
v_call: TRBV4-3
cdr3_aa: CASSQDPQGFSAGELFF
cdr3_nt: TGCGCCAGCAGCCAAGATCCACAGGGGTTTTCGGCCGGGGAGCTGTTTTTT

d_call: .
clone_size: .
j_call: TRBJ2-1
v_call: TRBV7-7
cdr3_aa: CASSSKDGSSYNEQFF
cdr3_nt: TGTGCTAGCAGCTCCAAGGACGGGAGCTCCTACAATGAGCAGTTCTTC